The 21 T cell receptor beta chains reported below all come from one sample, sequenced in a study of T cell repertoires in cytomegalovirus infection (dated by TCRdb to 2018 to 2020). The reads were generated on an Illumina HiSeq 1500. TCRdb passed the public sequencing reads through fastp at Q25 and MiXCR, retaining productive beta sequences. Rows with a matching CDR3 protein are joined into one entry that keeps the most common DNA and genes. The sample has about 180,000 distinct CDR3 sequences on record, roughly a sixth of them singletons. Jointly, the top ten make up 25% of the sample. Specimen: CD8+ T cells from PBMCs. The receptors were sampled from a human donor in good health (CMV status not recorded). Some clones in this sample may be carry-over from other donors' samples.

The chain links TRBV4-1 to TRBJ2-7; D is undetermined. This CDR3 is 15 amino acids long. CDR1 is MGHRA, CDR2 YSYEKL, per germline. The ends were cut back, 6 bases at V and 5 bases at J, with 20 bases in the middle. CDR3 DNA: TGCGCCAGCAGGCTGGCCGTCCTCGACGTGAACGAGCAGTACTTC. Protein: CASRLAVLDVNEQYF.

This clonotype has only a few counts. The CDR3 DNA reads TGCAGTGCTAGGCTAGCGGGGGAATATGTCTACGAGCAGTACTTC. Amino acid sequence: CSARLAGEYVYEQYF. This chain joins TRBV20-1 and TRBJ2-7; 10 bases are shared with TRBD2. V lost 3 bases to trimming and J lost 3 bases; unmatched junction nucleotides: 8. The CDR3 is made up of 15 amino acids. Germline V gene sequence: CDR1 DFQATT, CDR2 SNEGSKA (reference sequence).

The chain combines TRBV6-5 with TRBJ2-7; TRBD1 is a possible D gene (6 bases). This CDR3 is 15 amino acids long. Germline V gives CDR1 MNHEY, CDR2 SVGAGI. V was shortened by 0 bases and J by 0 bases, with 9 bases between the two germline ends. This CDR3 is CASSYSAGASYEQYF. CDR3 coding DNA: TGTGCCAGCAGTTACTCGGCAGGGGCCTCCTACGAGCAGTACTTC.

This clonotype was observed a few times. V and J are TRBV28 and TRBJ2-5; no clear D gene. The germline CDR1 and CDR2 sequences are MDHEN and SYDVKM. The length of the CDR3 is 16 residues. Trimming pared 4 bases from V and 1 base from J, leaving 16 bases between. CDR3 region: CASSSGRQDVQETQYF. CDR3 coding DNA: TGTGCCAGCAGTTCAGGACGACAAGACGTCCAAGAGACCCAGTACTTC.

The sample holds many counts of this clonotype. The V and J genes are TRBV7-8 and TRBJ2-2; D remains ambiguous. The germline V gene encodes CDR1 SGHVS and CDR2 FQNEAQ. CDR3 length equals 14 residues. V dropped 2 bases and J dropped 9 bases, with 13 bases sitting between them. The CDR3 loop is CASSLRTALRELFF. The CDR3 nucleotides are TGTGCCAGCAGCTTAAGAACAGCCTTACGGGAGCTGTTTTTT.

As DNA, the CDR3 is TGTGCCAGCAGTCAGGCGGGGGCTCCCCTTTCCTACGAGCAGTACTTC. Translated, it gives CASSQAGAPLSYEQYF. J is TRBJ2-7 and V is TRBV7-9, with a weak D call TRBD2 (7 bases). The CDR3 contains 16 residues. V was shortened by 6 bases and J by 1 base, with 19 bases between the two germline ends. CDR1 and CDR2 from the germline V gene are SEHNR and FQNEAQ (reference sequence). Supplemented by reference TRBV7-9 and TRBJ2-7, the full variable domain reads DTGVSQNPRHKITKRGQNVTFRCDPISEHNRLYWYRQTLGQGPEFLTYFQNEAQLEKSRLLSDRFSAERPKGSFSTLEIQRTEQGDSAMYLCASSQAGAPLSYEQYFGPGTRLTVT.

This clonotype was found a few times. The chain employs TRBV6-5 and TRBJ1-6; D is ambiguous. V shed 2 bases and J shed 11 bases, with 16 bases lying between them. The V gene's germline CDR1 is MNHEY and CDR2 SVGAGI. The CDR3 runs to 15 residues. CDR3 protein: CASSYGLTTNPPLHF. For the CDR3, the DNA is TGTGCCAGCAGTTACGGTCTAACTACTAACCCACCCCTCCACTTT.

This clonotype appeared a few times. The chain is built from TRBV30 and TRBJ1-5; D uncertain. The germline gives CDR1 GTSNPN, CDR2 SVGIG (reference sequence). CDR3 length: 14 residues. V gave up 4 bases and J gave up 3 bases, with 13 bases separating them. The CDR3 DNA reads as TGTGCCTGGAACATTGACGGGCTCAATCAGCCCCAGCATTTT. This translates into CAWNIDGLNQPQHF.

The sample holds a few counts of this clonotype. In DNA, the CDR3 is TGCGCCAGCAGCCAAGTTGAGGATCAGAACACTGAAGCTTTCTTT. It codes for CASSQVEDQNTEAFF. The chain recombines TRBV4-1 with TRBJ1-1; D is uncertain. Germline loops: CDR1 MGHRA, CDR2 YSYEKL. The CDR3 is 15 residues long. V was clipped by 1 base and J by 1 base, with 10 bases between them.

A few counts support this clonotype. The CDR3 here is CASSPSLGVGADTQYF. CDR3 nucleotides: TGTGCCAGCAGCCCCTCGCTCGGGGTAGGAGCAGATACGCAGTATTTT. The chain is built from TRBV7-6 and TRBJ2-3; D is perhaps TRBD2 (5 bases). Trimming cost V 5 bases and J 4 bases, with 19 bases left between them. The CDR3 loop spans 16 amino acids. Germline CDR1 and CDR2: SGHVS and FNYEAQ.

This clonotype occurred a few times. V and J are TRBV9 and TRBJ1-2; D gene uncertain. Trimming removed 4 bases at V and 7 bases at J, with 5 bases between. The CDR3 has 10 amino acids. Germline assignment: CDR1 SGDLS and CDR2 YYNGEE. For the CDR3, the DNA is TGTGCCAGCAGCAGAGGTGGCTACACCTTC. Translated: CASSRGGYTF.

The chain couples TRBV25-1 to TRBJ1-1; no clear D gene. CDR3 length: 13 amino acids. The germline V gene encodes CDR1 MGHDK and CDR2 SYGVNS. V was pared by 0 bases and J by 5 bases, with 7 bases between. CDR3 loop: CASSEYHRTEAFF. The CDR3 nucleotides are TGTGCCAGCAGTGAATATCATAGGACTGAAGCTTTCTTT.

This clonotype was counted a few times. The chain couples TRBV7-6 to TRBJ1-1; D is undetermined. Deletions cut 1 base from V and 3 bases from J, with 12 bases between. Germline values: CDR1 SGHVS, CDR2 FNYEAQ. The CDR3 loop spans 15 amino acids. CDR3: CASSLGRVGYTEAFF. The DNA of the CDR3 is TGTGCCAGCAGCTTAGGAAGGGTGGGGTACACTGAAGCTTTCTTT.

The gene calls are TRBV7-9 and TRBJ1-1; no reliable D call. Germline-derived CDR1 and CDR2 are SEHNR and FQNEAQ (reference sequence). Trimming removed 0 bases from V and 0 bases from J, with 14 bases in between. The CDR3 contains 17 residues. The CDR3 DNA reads TGTGCCAGCAGCTTAGCGCTCGGGGTATCCATGAACACTGAAGCTTTCTTT. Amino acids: CASSLALGVSMNTEAFF.

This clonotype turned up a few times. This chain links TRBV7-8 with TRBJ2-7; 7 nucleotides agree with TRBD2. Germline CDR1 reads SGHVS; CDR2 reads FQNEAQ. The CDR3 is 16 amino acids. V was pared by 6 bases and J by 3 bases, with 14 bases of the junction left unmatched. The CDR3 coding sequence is TGTGCCAGCAGGCCCCGGGGGGTAGCCGCGGGCTACGAGCAGTACTTC. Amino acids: CASRPRGVAAGYEQYF.

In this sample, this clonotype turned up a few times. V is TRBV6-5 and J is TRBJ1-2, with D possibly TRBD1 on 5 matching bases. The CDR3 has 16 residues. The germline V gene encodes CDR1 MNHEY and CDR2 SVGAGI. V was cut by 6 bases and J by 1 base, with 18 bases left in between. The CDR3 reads CASSTSGGPLNYGYTF. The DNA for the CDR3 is TGTGCCAGCAGCACTAGTGGGGGTCCCCTTAACTATGGCTACACCTTC.

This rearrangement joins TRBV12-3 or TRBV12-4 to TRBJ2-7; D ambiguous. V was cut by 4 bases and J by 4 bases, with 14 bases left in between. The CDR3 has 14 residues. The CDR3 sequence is CASSSATPLYEQYF. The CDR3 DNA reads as TGTGCCAGCAGTTCCGCGACACCCTTATACGAGCAGTACTTC.

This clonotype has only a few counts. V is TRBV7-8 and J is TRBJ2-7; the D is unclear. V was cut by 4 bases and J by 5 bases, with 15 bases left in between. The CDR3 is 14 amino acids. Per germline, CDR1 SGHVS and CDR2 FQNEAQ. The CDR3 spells CASSSRLKGDEQYF. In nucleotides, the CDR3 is TGTGCCAGCAGCTCCCGTCTGAAAGGTGACGAGCAGTACTTC.

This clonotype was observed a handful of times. The CDR3 spells CASSSLRELFF. CDR3 DNA sequence: TGTGCCAGCAGCTCCTTGAGAGAGCTGTTTTTT. This chain links TRBV5-6 with TRBJ2-2; no clear D. This CDR3 is built from 11 residues. Trimming shortened V by 3 bases and J by 11 bases, and 8 bases separated the two germline ends. Germline V gene lookup returns CDR1 SGHDT and CDR2 YYEEEE. Complete variable domain (other parts from reference TRBV5-6 and TRBJ2-2): DAGVTQSPTHLIKTRGQQVTLRCSPKSGHDTVSWYQQALGQGPQFIFQYYEEEERQRGNFPDRFSGHQFPNYSSELNVNALLLGDSALYLCASSSLRELFFGEGSRLTVL.

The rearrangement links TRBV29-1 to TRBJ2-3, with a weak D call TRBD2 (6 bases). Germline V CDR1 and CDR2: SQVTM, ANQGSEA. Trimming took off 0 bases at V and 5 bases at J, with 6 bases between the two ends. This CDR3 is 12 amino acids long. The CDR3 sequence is CSVEEGGDTQYF. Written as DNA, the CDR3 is TGCAGCGTTGAAGAGGGAGGAGATACGCAGTATTTT.

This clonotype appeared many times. CDR3 coding DNA: TGTGCCATCAGTGAGGGAGTGGGAGTGGCGGGGACCCAGTACTTC. The encoded protein is CAISEGVGVAGTQYF. The rearrangement links TRBV10-3 to TRBJ2-5; D might be TRBD2 (5 bases). Per germline, CDR1 ENHRY and CDR2 SYGVKD. The CDR3 covers 15 residues. V was shortened by 2 bases and J by 7 bases, with 17 bases between the two germline ends.